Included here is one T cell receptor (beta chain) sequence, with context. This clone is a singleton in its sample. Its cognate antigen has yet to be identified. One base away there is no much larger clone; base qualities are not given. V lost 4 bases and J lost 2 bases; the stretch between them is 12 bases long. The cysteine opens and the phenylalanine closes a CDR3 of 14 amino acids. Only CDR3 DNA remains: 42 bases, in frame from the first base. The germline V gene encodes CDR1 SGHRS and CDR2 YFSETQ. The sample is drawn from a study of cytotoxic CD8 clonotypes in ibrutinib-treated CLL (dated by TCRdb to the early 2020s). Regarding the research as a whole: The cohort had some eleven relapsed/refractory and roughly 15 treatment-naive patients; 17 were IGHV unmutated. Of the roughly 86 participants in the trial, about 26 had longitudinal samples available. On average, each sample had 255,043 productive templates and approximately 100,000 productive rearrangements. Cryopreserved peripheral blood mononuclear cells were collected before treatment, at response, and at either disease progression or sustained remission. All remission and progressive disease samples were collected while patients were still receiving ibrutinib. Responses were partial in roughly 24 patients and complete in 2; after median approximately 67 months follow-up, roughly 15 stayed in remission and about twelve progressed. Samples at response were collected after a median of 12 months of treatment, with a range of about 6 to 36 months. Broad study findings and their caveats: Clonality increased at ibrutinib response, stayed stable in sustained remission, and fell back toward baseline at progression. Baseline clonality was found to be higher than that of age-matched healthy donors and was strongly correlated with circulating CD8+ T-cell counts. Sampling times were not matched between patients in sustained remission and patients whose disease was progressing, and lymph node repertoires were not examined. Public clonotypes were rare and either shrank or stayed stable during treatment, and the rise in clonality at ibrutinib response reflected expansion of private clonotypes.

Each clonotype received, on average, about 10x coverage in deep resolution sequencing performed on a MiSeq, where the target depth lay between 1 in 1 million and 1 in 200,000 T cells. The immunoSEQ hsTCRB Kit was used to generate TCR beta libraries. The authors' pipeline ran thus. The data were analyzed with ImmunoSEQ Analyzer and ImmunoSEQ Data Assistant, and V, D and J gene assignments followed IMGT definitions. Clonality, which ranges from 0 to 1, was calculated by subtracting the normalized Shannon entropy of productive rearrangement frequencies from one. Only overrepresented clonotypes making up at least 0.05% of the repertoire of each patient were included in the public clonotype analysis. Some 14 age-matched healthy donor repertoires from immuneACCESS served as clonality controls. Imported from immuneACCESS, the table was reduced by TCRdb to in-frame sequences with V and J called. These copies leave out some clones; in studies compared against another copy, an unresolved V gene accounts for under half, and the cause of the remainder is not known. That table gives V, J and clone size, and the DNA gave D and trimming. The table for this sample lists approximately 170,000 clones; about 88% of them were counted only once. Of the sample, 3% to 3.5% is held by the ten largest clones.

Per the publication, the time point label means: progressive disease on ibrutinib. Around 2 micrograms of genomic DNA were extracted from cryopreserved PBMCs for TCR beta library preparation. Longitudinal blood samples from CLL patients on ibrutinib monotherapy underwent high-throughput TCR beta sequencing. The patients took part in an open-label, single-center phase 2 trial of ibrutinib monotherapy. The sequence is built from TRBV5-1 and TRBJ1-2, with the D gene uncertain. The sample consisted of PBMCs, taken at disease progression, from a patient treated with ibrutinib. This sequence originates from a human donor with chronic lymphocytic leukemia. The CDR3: CASSRSGSNYGYTF. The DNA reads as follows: TGCGCCAGCAGCCGGTCGGGATCCAACTATGGCTACACCTTC.